These 4 T cell receptor beta chains were sequenced from one sample in a study of CD8 T cells in Susac syndrome. With random hexamers, reverse transcription was performed on roughly 0.5 to 1 ug of RNA. TCRdb reanalysed the immunoSEQ multiplex PCR reads using MiXCR and keeps one entry per CDR3 protein. The sample has some 160,000 distinct CDR3 sequences, approximately 96% seen once. The sequencing input was CD4+ T cells from PBMCs. The receptors shown here come from a human donor with Susac syndrome.

V and J are TRBV9 and TRBJ2-2; unclear D gene. Per the germline V gene, CDR1 is SGDLS and CDR2 is YYNGEE. The CDR3 runs to 13 residues. V lost 0 bases to trimming and J lost 9 bases, with 9 bases between them. The CDR3 DNA reads TGTGCCAGCAGCGTAGTCCTATCCCGGGAGCTGTTTTTT. Its protein is CASSVVLSRELFF.

V gene TRBV5-6 combines with J gene TRBJ1-5; unclear D gene. Germline CDR1 reads SGHDT; CDR2 reads YYEEEE. The CDR3 runs to 14 residues. V was shortened by 2 bases and J by 4 bases, with 10 bases between the two germline ends. The DNA for the CDR3 is TGTGCCAGCAGCTTCGGCTGGATAAATCAGCCCCAGCATTTT. As protein: CASSFGWINQPQHF.

The chain carries TRBV29-1 and TRBJ2-1; 7 bases align to TRBD1. The length of the CDR3 is 12 residues. The junction had 5 bases not matched to a gene; V was cut back by 3 bases and J by 9 bases. Per germline, CDR1 SQVTM and CDR2 ANQGSEA. The CDR3 DNA reads TGCAGCGTTGATCAGGGGGTCGGTGAGCAGTTCTTC. Amino acids: CSVDQGVGEQFF.

Written as DNA, the CDR3 is TGCGCCAGCAGCTCGGATCCCTACGAGCAGTACTTC. Protein product: CASSSDPYEQYF. V is TRBV5-1 and J is TRBJ2-7; D is undetermined. The ends were cut back, 3 bases at V and 2 bases at J, with 6 bases in the middle. This CDR3 contains 12 residues. The germline gives CDR1 SGHRS, CDR2 YFSETQ.